Shown below are 30 T cell receptor beta chains from a single sample sequenced in a study of blood T cell repertoires in COVID-19. TCRdb's copy holds only in-frame clones and misses some; the assay was immunoSEQ multiplex PCR. Of approximately 68,000 clones in the sample, approximately 86% were seen once. What was sequenced was peripheral blood. The source of these receptors is a man aged 80 or over with active COVID-19.

This rearrangement joins TRBV5-4 to TRBJ2-7; 13 bases line up with TRBD2. The CDR3 length is 15 residues. Trimming removed 5 bases from V and 7 bases from J; junction bases left unmatched: 9. Germline lookup yields CDR1 SGHNT and CDR2 YYREEE (reference sequence). The CDR3 loop is CASSSGLAGVEEQYF. CDR3 coding DNA: TGTGCCAGCAGTTCCGGACTAGCGGGAGTTGAAGAGCAGTACTTC.

The chain recombines TRBV28 with TRBJ1-2; no definite D call. Germline CDR1 reads MDHEN; CDR2 reads SYDVKM. CDR3 length equals 16 residues. Trimming pared 6 bases from V and 5 bases from J, leaving 22 bases between. CDR3 sequence (DNA): TGTGCCAGCAGACCTATAGAAGGGAGAAAGAAATATGGCTACACCTTC. This sequence encodes CASRPIEGRKKYGYTF.

The rearrangement joins TRBV3-1 (or the pseudogene TRBV3-2) to TRBJ1-2; D not certain. Trimming removed 1 base from V and 8 bases from J, with 8 bases in between. The CDR3 has 12 residues. From germline, CDR1 is LGHDT and CDR2 YNNKEL (reference sequence). The CDR3 coding sequence is TGTGCCAGCAGCCAAGTCAGGCTCGGCTACACCTTC. Its translation: CASSQVRLGYTF.

J is TRBJ1-2 and V is TRBV29-1; 7 bases line up with TRBD1. The CDR3 runs to 14 residues. CDR1 and CDR2 (germline): SQVTM, ANQGSEA. V trimming: 1 base; J trimming: 5 bases; junction bases outside the gene matches: 7. Here the CDR3 reads CSVEATGARYGYTF. The CDR3 region has the DNA TGCAGCGTTGAAGCTACAGGGGCCCGGTATGGCTACACCTTC.

The chain has TRBV9 and TRBJ2-7, with 11 bases fitting TRBD1. The CDR3 runs 15 residues. The germline V gene encodes CDR1 SGDLS and CDR2 YYNGEE. The V gene end was trimmed by 0 bases and the J gene end by 3 bases; junction bases not matched to a gene: 2. The CDR3 reads CASSVAGTGGYEQYF. CDR3 nucleotide sequence: TGTGCCAGCAGCGTAGCGGGGACAGGGGGCTACGAGCAGTACTTC.

This rearrangement joins TRBV4-2 to TRBJ1-1; the D gene is possibly TRBD1 (6 bases). Trimming took off 0 bases at V and 7 bases at J, with 15 bases between the two ends. From germline, CDR1 is LGHNA and CDR2 YNFKEQ. The CDR3 runs to 15 residues. The CDR3 nucleotides are TGTGCCAGCAGCCAAGATACGGGGCGCAGGGGTGAAGCTTTCTTT. Translation gives CASSQDTGRRGEAFF.

This chain links TRBV30 with TRBJ2-1, with 8 bases identical to TRBD2. J was trimmed by 8 bases and V by 0 bases; bases with no gene match: 9. The CDR3 has 15 residues. The germline CDR1 and CDR2 sequences are GTSNPN and SVGIG (reference sequence). This chain's CDR3 is CAWSVLREEGDEQFF. The CDR3 region has the DNA TGTGCCTGGAGTGTATTGCGGGAGGAAGGTGATGAGCAGTTCTTC.

V and J are TRBV19 and TRBJ2-5; 11 nucleotides align to TRBD1. Unmatched junction bases numbered 5, after V lost 3 bases and J lost 5 bases. The CDR3 covers 15 residues. Per germline, CDR1 LNHDA and CDR2 SQIVND (reference sequence). Written as DNA, the CDR3 is TGTGCCAGTAGTATGGCCGGACAGGGGGCTGAGACCCAGTACTTC. It specifies CASSMAGQGAETQYF.

This clone was counted between two and nine times. The chain combines TRBV6-5 with TRBJ1-4; D gene ambiguous. The CDR3 has 13 residues. V gave up 8 bases and J gave up 7 bases, with 14 bases separating them. Germline CDR1 and CDR2: MNHEY and SVGAGI. The CDR3 protein is CASSLGEGEKLFF. CDR3 sequence (DNA): TGTGCCAGCTCCCTTGGGGAGGGTGAAAAACTGTTTTTT.

The CDR3 DNA reads as TGTGCCAGCAGTGAAGCGTTAAGGAGGAAATCACCCCTCCACTTT. Translation: CASSEALRRKSPLHF. V is TRBV6-1 and J is TRBJ1-6; D gene uncertain. CDR3 length: 15 residues. Germline V gene sequence: CDR1 MNHNS, CDR2 SASEGT. The V end was cut by 0 bases, the J end by 10 bases, with 13 bases between.

The rearrangement uses TRBV6-6 and TRBJ2-2, with 7 bases that match TRBD2. This CDR3 is built from 15 residues. CDR1 MNHNY and CDR2 SVGAGI come from the germline V gene (reference sequence). The ends lost 7 bases at V and 7 bases at J; junction bases unmatched: 12. The CDR3 reads CASKYGIGGGGELFF. The DNA of the CDR3 is TGTGCCAGCAAATACGGGATCGGCGGGGGCGGGGAGCTGTTTTTT.

With regard to this clone: A far larger clone is one nucleotide away, so this likely arose from a read error. The gene calls are TRBV3-1 (or the pseudogene TRBV3-2) and TRBJ2-7, with D possibly matching TRBD1 (6 bases). From germline, CDR1 is LGHDT and CDR2 YNNKEL (reference sequence). V lost 4 bases to trimming and J lost 0 bases, with 7 bases between them. The CDR3 covers 13 residues. CDR3 nucleotide sequence: TGTGCCAGCAGCCCGGACAGCTCCTACGAGCAGTACTTC. Translated: CASSPDSSYEQYF.

The chain recombines TRBV18 with TRBJ1-2, with 7 positions matching TRBD1. CDR3 length equals 16 residues. V was pared by 5 bases and J by 6 bases, with 15 bases of the junction left unmatched. Germline lookup yields CDR1 KGHSH and CDR2 LQKENI. This CDR3 is CASSAGQLPVGDGYTF. CDR3 in DNA: TGTGCCAGCTCAGCGGGACAGCTACCCGTAGGGGATGGCTACACCTTC.

In this sample, this clone turned up a few times. This chain uses TRBV7-2 with TRBJ2-1, with 9 bases identical to TRBD2. The CDR3 runs to 16 residues. Germline V gene lookup returns CDR1 SGHTA and CDR2 FQGNSA. Losses at the gene ends were 2 bases for V and 7 bases for J; bases not matched to a gene: 9. The CDR3 sequence: CASSLRRGGGRNEQFF. The CDR3 DNA is TGTGCCAGCAGCTTAAGGCGGGGGGGCGGCAGGAATGAGCAGTTCTTC.

This sequence joins TRBV21-1 and TRBJ2-4; the table names TRBD1, a call not compared with the DNA. TRBV21-1 is labeled a pseudogene. This CDR3 is 15 amino acids long. The CDR3 protein is CASSKYPGAKNIQYF. In nucleotides, the CDR3 is TGTGCCAGCAGCAAATATCCAGGCGCCAAAAACATTCAGTACTTC.

The gene calls are TRBV7-9 and TRBJ2-7, with D possibly TRBD1 on 6 matching bases. V dropped 1 base and J dropped 3 bases, with 19 bases sitting between them. The CDR3 extends over 17 amino acids. The germline gives CDR1 SEHNR, CDR2 FQNEAQ (reference sequence). The CDR3 nucleotides read TGTGCCAGCAGCTTAGGAGACAGGCCGAAGGGCCTCTACGAGCAGTACTTC. Its protein product is CASSLGDRPKGLYEQYF.

This clone was seen only once. The chain couples TRBV20-1 to TRBJ1-1; D is unclear. Trimming stripped 3 bases from V and 5 bases from J, with 4 bases between. The germline CDR1 and CDR2 sequences are DFQATT and SNEGSKA (reference sequence). The CDR3 is 10 residues long. This CDR3 is CSASETEAFF. The CDR3 bases are TGCAGTGCTAGCGAGACTGAAGCTTTCTTT.

V gene TRBV24-1 combines with J gene TRBJ2-1; TRBD2 aligns across 10 bases. With V trimmed by 7 bases and J by 5 bases, 7 bases remained unmatched. Germline CDR1 is KGHDR and CDR2 is SFDVKD. The CDR3 spans 15 residues. The CDR3 loop is CATSAALAGHNEQFF. The CDR3 DNA reads as TGTGCCACCAGCGCGGCACTAGCGGGACACAATGAGCAGTTCTTC.

This chain links TRBV6-5 with TRBJ1-1, with D uncertain. The V gene's germline CDR1 is MNHEY and CDR2 SVGAGI. Trimming left V 5 bases short and J 7 bases short, with 8 bases between. This CDR3 spans 11 amino acids. As DNA, the CDR3 is TGTGCCAGCAGTACCGGGAGTGAAGCTTTCTTT. Translating gives CASSTGSEAFF.

This chain links TRBV9 with TRBJ2-7; perhaps TRBD2 as D (6 bases). CDR3 size: 14 residues. Germline V gene sequence: CDR1 SGDLS, CDR2 YYNGEE. Trimming cost V 2 bases and J 2 bases, with 11 bases left between them. CDR3 sequence reads: CASSVRDPPYEQYF. CDR3 sequence (DNA): TGTGCCAGCAGCGTGCGGGACCCTCCCTACGAGCAGTACTTC.

The V gene is TRBV19, the J gene TRBJ2-3; 12 nucleotides line up with TRBD2. The CDR3 runs to 17 residues. Trimming at V came to 5 bases and at J to 2 bases, leaving 8 bases not matched to a gene. Germline V gene lookup returns CDR1 LNHDA and CDR2 SQIVND (reference sequence). The CDR3 is CASSLTSGGSHTDTQYF. The CDR3 region has the DNA TGTGCCAGTAGTCTGACTAGCGGGGGCTCCCACACAGATACGCAGTATTTT.

About this clone itself: A much larger clone differs from this one at a single base, so this may be a read error. The chain couples TRBV7-2 to TRBJ1-2; D call uncertain. V dropped 5 bases and J dropped 3 bases, with 7 bases sitting between them. Germline V gene data show CDR1 as SGHTA and CDR2 as FQGNSA. This CDR3 has 12 amino acids. DNA of the CDR3: TGTGCCAGCAGCAGGGAGGACTATGGCTACACCTTC. Translation: CASSREDYGYTF.

This clone appeared a few times. CDR3 coding DNA: TGTGCCACCCAGAGGGGGTCCCGCACAGATACGCAGTATTTT. This encodes CATQRGSRTDTQYF. V and J are TRBV5-6 and TRBJ2-3; TRBD1 might be the D (6 bases). V was pared by 9 bases and J by 1 base, with 15 bases between. The CDR3 has 14 amino acids. Germline loops: CDR1 SGHDT, CDR2 YYEEEE.

The gene calls are TRBV10-3 and TRBJ1-2; TRBD1 matches 9 bases. This CDR3 has 16 amino acids. In germline, CDR1 is ENHRY, CDR2 SYGVKD. The trim removed 4 bases at V and 0 bases at J, leaving 6 bases unmatched. The CDR3 loop is CAISAPGQGSNYGYTF. DNA of the CDR3: TGTGCCATCAGTGCGCCGGGACAGGGATCTAACTATGGCTACACCTTC.

This clone was seen ten or more times. The CDR3 DNA follows: TGTGCCAGCAGCTCCCTCGGGGGGGGGATGCACACTGAAGCTTTCTTT. Translating gives CASSSLGGGMHTEAFF. The rearrangement links TRBV7-3 to TRBJ1-1; tentative D call: TRBD1 (5 bases). In germline, CDR1 is SGHTA, CDR2 FQGTGA. This CDR3 is built from 16 residues. V was shortened by 4 bases and J by 3 bases, with 18 bases between the two germline ends.

This rearrangement joins TRBV28 to TRBJ2-5, with a possible D match to TRBD1 (6 bases). Germline CDR1 is MDHEN and CDR2 is SYDVKM. The ends were cut back, 4 bases at V and 4 bases at J, with 22 bases in the middle. CDR3 length: 17 residues. The CDR3 reads CASSSWESTGGRETQYF. The CDR3 nucleotides are TGTGCCAGCAGTTCTTGGGAATCGACAGGCGGCCGAGAGACCCAGTACTTC.

The chain joins TRBV7-9 to TRBJ2-5; 11 bases fit TRBD2. V gave up 5 bases and J gave up 5 bases; unmatched junction bases: 13. The CDR3 has 17 amino acids. Germline assignment: CDR1 SEHNR and CDR2 FQNEAQ (reference sequence). The DNA of the CDR3 is TGTGCCAGCAGCACGAGACTAGCGGGGCCGGGGCAGGAGACCCAGTACTTC. Its protein is CASSTRLAGPGQETQYF.

The CDR3 loop reads CASSYRQGKETQYF. CDR3 sequence (DNA): TGTGCCAGCAGTTACCGACAGGGGAAAGAGACCCAGTACTTC. This rearrangement joins TRBV6-2 or TRBV6-3 to TRBJ2-5; 8 bases fit TRBD1. The CDR3 has 14 residues. Germline V CDR1 and CDR2: MNHEY, SVGEGT. V lost 2 bases and J lost 3; bases outside the gene matches: 2.

In its sample, this clone was seen once. This rearrangement joins TRBV3-1 (or the pseudogene TRBV3-2) to TRBJ1-3, with D tentatively TRBD1 (5 bases). This CDR3 spans 17 amino acids. V was pared by 1 base and J by 0 bases, with 13 bases between. Looked up from germline, CDR1 is LGHDT and CDR2 is YNNKEL (reference sequence). CDR3 nucleotide sequence: TGTGCCAGCAGCCAAGTTTATAGGGGCTACTCTGGAAACACCATATATTTT. Translation gives CASSQVYRGYSGNTIYF.

This rearrangement joins TRBV5-5 to TRBJ1-6; 7 nucleotides match TRBD1. The CDR3 is made up of 16 amino acids. The germline V gene encodes CDR1 SGHKS and CDR2 YYEKEE (reference sequence). With 4 bases clipped from V and 7 bases from J, the junction kept 11 bases outside the gene matches. The CDR3 here is CASSALAGQTNSPLHF. CDR3 coding DNA: TGTGCCAGCAGCGCTCTTGCGGGACAGACGAATTCACCCCTCCACTTT.